This TCR beta chain came from a study of CD8 T cells in ankylosing spondylitis. Germline V CDR1 and CDR2: SGDLS, YYNGEE. The CDR3 contains 14 residues. V dropped 4 bases and J dropped 6 bases, with 14 bases sitting between them. This clonotype was seen a handful of times. The antigen is not known. Study conclusions and caveats: Seven or eight highly homologous variants made up a TCR beta motif, and this motif appeared characteristic of ankylosing spondylitis blood. Earlier reports found some motif variants in synovial fluid and blood in reactive arthritis. Relatively scarce in peripheral blood, disease-linked clones were CD8+.

Construction of TCR beta libraries was performed using quantitative 5'-RACE with molecular barcodes. TCRdb redid the calling of the 5' RACE reads with MiXCR, one entry per CDR3 protein. The data hold some 290,000 distinct CDR3 sequences, with 20% observed a single time. Material for sequencing was blood, either unsorted or a sorted T cell fraction (not recorded which). The chain is built from TRBV9 and TRBJ1-5; D not certain. The receptor was isolated from a male donor with ankylosing spondylitis or in good health (not recorded which). CDR3 amino acids: CASSSARVGQPQHF. CDR3 nucleotides: TGTGCCAGCAGCTCCGCCCGAGTTGGTCAGCCCCAGCATTTT.